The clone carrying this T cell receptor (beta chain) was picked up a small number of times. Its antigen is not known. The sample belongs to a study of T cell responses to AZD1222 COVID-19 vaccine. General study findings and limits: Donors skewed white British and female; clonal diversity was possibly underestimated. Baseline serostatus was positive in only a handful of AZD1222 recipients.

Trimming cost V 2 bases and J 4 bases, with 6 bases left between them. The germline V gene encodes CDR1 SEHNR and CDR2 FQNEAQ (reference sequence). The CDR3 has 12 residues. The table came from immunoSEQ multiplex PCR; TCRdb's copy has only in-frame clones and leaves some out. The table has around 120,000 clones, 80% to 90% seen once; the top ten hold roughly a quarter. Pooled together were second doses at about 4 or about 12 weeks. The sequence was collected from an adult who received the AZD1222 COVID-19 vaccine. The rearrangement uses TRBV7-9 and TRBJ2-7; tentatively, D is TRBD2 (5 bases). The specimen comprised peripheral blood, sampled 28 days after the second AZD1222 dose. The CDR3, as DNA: TGTGCCAGCAGCTTAACGGGGTACGAGCAGTACTTC. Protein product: CASSLTGYEQYF.